The 13 T cell receptor beta chains reported below all come from one sample, sequenced in a study of T cell responses to AZD1222 COVID-19 vaccine. TCRdb's table, derived via immunoSEQ multiplex PCR, lists solely in-frame clones and lacks some. The sample lists about 130,000 clones; 92% were seen once. Here the sequenced sample was peripheral blood, taken 28 days after the second AZD1222 dose. The receptors here all came from an adult who received the AZD1222 COVID-19 vaccine.

The V gene is TRBV7-9, the J gene TRBJ2-5; maybe TRBD2 (6 bases). Per germline, CDR1 SEHNR and CDR2 FQNEAQ (reference sequence). The CDR3 contains 16 residues. Trimming left V 2 bases short and J 3 bases short, with 16 bases between. The DNA for the CDR3 is TGTGCCAGCAGCTTAATAGAGGAGGCGGGAAAAGAGACCCAGTACTTC. This gives the protein CASSLIEEAGKETQYF. Based on the CDR3 plus reference TRBV7-9 and TRBJ2-5, the full variable domain is DTGVSQNPRHKITKRGQNVTFRCDPISEHNRLYWYRQTLGQGPEFLTYFQNEAQLEKSRLLSDRFSAERPKGSFSTLEIQRTEQGDSAMYLCASSLIEEAGKETQYFGPGTRLLVL.

This clone appeared once. The chain joins TRBV4-2 to TRBJ1-4; maybe TRBD1 (5 bases). The CDR3 is made up of 14 amino acids. Trimming cost V 2 bases and J 4 bases, with 8 bases left between them. The germline gives CDR1 LGHNA, CDR2 YNFKEQ. The chain's CDR3 is CASSQRDGNEKLFF. Here the CDR3 DNA reads TGTGCCAGCAGCCAACGGGACGGTAATGAAAAACTGTTTTTT.

J is TRBJ1-2 and V is TRBV6-6, with D perhaps TRBD1 (5 bases). Trimming took off 7 bases at V and 4 bases at J, with 13 bases between the two ends. The CDR3 is 13 residues long. Germline lookup yields CDR1 MNHNY and CDR2 SVGAGI (reference sequence). CDR3 bases: TGTGCCAGCACCAGGGCGAGGAGCTATGGCTACACCTTC. Translating gives CASTRARSYGYTF.

The V and J genes are TRBV10-3 and TRBJ1-2; D is ambiguous. Germline-derived CDR1 and CDR2 are ENHRY and SYGVKD. Trimming stripped 0 bases from V and 8 bases from J, with 10 bases between. The CDR3 has 13 residues. The CDR3 nucleotides are TGTGCCATCAGTGAGTCCCATTTAGGGGGCTACACCTTC. This encodes CAISESHLGGYTF.

The rearrangement links TRBV7-7 to TRBJ2-1, with D tentatively TRBD2 (5 bases). Germline V gene lookup returns CDR1 SSHAT and CDR2 FNYEAQ (reference sequence). Trimming took off 5 bases at V and 0 bases at J, with 14 bases between the two ends. The CDR3 extends over 16 amino acids. This CDR3 is CASSRSALGSYNEQFF. For the CDR3, the DNA is TGTGCCAGCAGCCGTAGCGCGCTAGGCTCCTACAATGAGCAGTTCTTC.

V is TRBV5-5 and J is TRBJ2-4; the D gene is possibly TRBD1 (6 bases). Trimming left V 5 bases short and J 0 bases short, with 24 bases between. The CDR3 loop spans 19 amino acids. Germline lookup yields CDR1 SGHKS and CDR2 YYEKEE (reference sequence). CDR3 protein: CASSADWDTNSLAKNIQYF. CDR3 nucleotides: TGTGCCAGCAGTGCTGATTGGGACACGAATTCTCTAGCCAAAAACATTCAGTACTTC.

The chain uses TRBV4-2 and TRBJ1-2; 7 bases are shared with TRBD1. The CDR3 is 14 amino acids. V lost 0 bases and J lost 2; bases outside the gene matches: 0. Germline CDR1 reads LGHNA; CDR2 reads YNFKEQ. The CDR3, as DNA: TGTGCCAGCAGCCAAGACAGGGGGAACTATGGCTACACCTTC. As protein: CASSQDRGNYGYTF.

The J gene is TRBJ2-7, the V gene TRBV6-5; D is possibly TRBD1 or TRBD2 (5 bases each). This CDR3 region has 15 residues. V lost 8 bases to trimming and J lost 7 bases, with 24 bases between them. Germline V gene lookup returns CDR1 MNHEY and CDR2 SVGAGI. Written as DNA, the CDR3 is TGTGCCAGCGGAGCTCCGGGGACGGACAAAGGAGAGCAGTACTTC. The encoded protein is CASGAPGTDKGEQYF.

This rearrangement joins TRBV7-9 to TRBJ1-1; D not certain. This CDR3 has 13 residues. V lost 2 bases to trimming and J lost 0 bases, with 4 bases between them. Germline loops: CDR1 SEHNR, CDR2 FQNEAQ (reference sequence). As DNA, the CDR3 is TGTGCCAGCAGCTTACGGTTGAACACTGAAGCTTTCTTT. It specifies CASSLRLNTEAFF.

The chain employs TRBV7-9 and TRBJ2-7, with 9 positions matching TRBD2. J lost 6 bases, V lost 3 bases, and 15 bases had no gene match. The CDR3 is made up of 17 amino acids. The germline V gene encodes CDR1 SEHNR and CDR2 FQNEAQ (reference sequence). The DNA of the CDR3 is TGTGCCAGCAGCTTGTCCCAGCGGGAGGAGGGGCCTTTCGAGCAGTACTTC. This codes for CASSLSQREEGPFEQYF. The full variable domain, in which reference TRBV7-9 and TRBJ2-7 provide the parts outside the CDR3, is DTGVSQNPRHKITKRGQNVTFRCDPISEHNRLYWYRQTLGQGPEFLTYFQNEAQLEKSRLLSDRFSAERPKGSFSTLEIQRTEQGDSAMYLCASSLSQREEGPFEQYFGPGTRLTVT.

This chain joins TRBV19 and TRBJ1-1, with a tentative D call TRBD1 (5 bases). Deletions cut 7 bases from V and 1 base from J, with 16 bases between. CDR1 and CDR2 from the germline V gene are LNHDA and SQIVND (reference sequence). This CDR3 region has 15 residues. DNA for the CDR3: TGTGCCAGTACCTCTTTAGGTAGGGGGAACACTGAAGCTTTCTTT. Translating it yields CASTSLGRGNTEAFF.

V usage is TRBV6-2 or TRBV6-3 and J usage is TRBJ2-3; 9 nucleotides line up with TRBD2. Unmatched junction bases numbered 6, after V lost 4 bases and J lost 4 bases. The CDR3 is 15 amino acids. CDR1 is MNHEY, CDR2 SVGEGT, per germline. The CDR3 loop reads CASSFVAGGPDTQYF. CDR3 nucleotide sequence: TGTGCCAGCAGTTTCGTCGCGGGGGGGCCAGATACGCAGTATTTT.

The V call is TRBV6-2 or TRBV6-3, the J call TRBJ1-5; D may be TRBD1 (5 bases). Looked up from germline, CDR1 is MNHEY and CDR2 is SVGEGT. The V end lost 5 bases, the J end lost 0 bases, and 8 bases lay between the germline ends. The CDR3 contains 14 residues. CDR3 sequence: CASSPGNSNQPQHF. In nucleotides, the CDR3 is TGTGCCAGCAGTCCAGGGAATAGCAATCAGCCCCAGCATTTT.